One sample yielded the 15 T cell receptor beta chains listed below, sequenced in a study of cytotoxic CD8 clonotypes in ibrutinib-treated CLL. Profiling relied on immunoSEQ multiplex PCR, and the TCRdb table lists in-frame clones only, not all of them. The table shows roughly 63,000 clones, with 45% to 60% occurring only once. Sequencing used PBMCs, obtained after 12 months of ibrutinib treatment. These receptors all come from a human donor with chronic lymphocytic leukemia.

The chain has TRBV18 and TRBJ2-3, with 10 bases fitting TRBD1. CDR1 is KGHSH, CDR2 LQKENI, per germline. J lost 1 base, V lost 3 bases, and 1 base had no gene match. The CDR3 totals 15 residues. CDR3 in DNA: TGTGCCAGCTCACCCGGGACAGGGGGCACAGATACGCAGTATTTT. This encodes CASSPGTGGTDTQYF.

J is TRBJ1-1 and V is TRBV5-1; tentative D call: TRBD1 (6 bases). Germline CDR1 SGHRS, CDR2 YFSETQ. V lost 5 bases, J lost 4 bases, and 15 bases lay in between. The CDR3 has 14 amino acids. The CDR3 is CASSLTGEGTEAFF. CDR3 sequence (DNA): TGCGCCAGCAGTCTGACAGGTGAAGGCACTGAAGCTTTCTTT.

The CDR3 DNA reads as TGTGCCAGCAGCCAAGAGATTGGTGGCAGCACAGATACGCAGTATTTT. Residues: CASSQEIGGSTDTQYF. This chain links TRBV14 with TRBJ2-3; no clear D. Germline-derived CDR1 and CDR2 are SGHDN and FVKESK. V gave up 0 bases and J gave up 0 bases, with 10 bases separating them. CDR3 length: 16 residues.

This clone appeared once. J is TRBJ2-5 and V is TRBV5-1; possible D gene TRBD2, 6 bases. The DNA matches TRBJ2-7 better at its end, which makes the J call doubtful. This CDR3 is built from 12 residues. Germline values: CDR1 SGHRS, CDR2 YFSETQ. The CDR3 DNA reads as TGCGCCAGCAGCTTGGTCGGGGGCGAGCAGTACTTC. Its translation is CASSLVGGEQYF.

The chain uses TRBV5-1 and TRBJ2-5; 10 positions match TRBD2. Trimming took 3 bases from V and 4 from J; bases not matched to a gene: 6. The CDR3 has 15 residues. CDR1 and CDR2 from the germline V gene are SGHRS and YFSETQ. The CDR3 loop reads CASSSRLAGPETQYF. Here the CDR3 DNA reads TGCGCCAGCAGCTCCCGACTAGCGGGCCCAGAGACCCAGTACTTC.

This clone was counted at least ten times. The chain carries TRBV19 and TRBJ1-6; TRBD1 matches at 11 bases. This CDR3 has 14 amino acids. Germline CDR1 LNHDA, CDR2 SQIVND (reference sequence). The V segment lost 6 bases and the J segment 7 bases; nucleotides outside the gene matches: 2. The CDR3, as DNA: TGTGCCAGTAGCGGACAGGGGGCGAATTCACCCCTCCACTTT. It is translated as CASSGQGANSPLHF.

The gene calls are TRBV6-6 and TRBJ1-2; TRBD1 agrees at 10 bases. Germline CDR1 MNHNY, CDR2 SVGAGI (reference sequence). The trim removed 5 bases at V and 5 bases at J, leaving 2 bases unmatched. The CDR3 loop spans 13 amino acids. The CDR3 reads CASSADRGYGYTF. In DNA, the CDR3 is TGTGCCAGCAGTGCGGACAGGGGGTATGGCTACACCTTC.

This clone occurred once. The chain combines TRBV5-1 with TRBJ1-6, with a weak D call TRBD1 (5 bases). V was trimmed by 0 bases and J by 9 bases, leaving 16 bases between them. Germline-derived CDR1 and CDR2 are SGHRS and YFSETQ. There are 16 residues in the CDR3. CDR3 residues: CASSLAGTTFLSPLHF. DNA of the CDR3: TGCGCCAGCAGCTTGGCCGGGACTACCTTCCTTTCACCCCTCCACTTT.

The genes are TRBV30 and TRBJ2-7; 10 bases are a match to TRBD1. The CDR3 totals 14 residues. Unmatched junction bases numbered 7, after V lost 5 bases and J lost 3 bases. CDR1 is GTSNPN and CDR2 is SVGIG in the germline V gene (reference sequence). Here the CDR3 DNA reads TGTGCCTGGTCACGACAGGGGGCTATCTACGAGCAGTACTTC. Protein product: CAWSRQGAIYEQYF. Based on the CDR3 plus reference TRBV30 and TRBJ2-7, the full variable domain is SQTIHQWPATLVQPVGSPLSLECTVEGTSNPNLYWYRQAAGRGLQLLFYSVGIGQISSEVPQNLSASRPQDRQFILSSKKLLLSDSGFYLCAWSRQGAIYEQYFGPGTRLTVT.

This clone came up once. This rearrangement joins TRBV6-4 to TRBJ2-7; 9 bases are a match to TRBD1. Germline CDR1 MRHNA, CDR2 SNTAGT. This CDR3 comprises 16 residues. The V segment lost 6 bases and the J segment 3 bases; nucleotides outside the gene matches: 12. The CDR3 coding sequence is TGTGCCAGCAGGTTTTTCGCCGGGACAGGGATCTACGAGCAGTACTTC. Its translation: CASRFFAGTGIYEQYF.

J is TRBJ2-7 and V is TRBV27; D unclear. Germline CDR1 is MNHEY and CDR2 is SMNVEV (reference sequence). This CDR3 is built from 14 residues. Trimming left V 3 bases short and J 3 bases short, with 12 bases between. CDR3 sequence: CASSLVGIGYEQYF. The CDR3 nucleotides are TGTGCCAGCAGTTTGGTGGGCATAGGCTACGAGCAGTACTTC.

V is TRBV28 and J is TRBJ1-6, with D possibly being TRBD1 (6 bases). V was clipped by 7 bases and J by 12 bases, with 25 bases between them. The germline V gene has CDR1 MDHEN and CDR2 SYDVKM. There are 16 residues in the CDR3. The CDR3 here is CASTNARGVGIGPLHF. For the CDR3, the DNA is TGTGCCAGCACTAATGCCAGGGGCGTCGGCATCGGACCCCTCCACTTT.

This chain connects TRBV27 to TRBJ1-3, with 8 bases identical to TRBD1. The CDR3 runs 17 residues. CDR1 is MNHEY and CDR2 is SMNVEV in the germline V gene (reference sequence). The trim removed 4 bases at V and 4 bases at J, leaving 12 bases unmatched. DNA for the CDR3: TGTGCCAGCAGTTACACCCCCGGGACAGGAAGAGGAAACACCATATATTTT. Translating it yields CASSYTPGTGRGNTIYF.

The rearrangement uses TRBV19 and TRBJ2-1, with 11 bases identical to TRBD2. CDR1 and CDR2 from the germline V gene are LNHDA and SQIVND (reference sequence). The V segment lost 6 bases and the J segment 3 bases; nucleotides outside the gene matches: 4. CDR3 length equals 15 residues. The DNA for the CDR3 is TGTGCCAGTAGGACCGGGACTAGCGGCTACAATGAGCAGTTCTTC. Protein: CASRTGTSGYNEQFF. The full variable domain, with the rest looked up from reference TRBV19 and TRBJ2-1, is DGGITQSPKYLFRKEGQNVTLSCEQNLNHDAMYWYRQDPGQGLRLIYYSQIVNDFQKGDIAEGYSVSREKKESFPLTVTSAQKNPTAFYLCASRTGTSGYNEQFFGPGTRLTVL.

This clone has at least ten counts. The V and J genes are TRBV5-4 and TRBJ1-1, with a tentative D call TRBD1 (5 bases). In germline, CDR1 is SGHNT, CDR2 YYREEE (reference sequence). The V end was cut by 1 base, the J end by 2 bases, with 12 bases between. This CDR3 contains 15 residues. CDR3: CASSLTSGRNTEAFF. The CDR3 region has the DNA TGTGCCAGCAGCTTGACGTCAGGGAGAAACACTGAAGCTTTCTTT.